This passage covers 21 T cell receptor beta chains from one sample sequenced in a study of radiotherapy plus CTLA-4 blockade in lung cancer. Sequencing used immunoSEQ multiplex PCR; TCRdb keeps in-frame clones, though not all of them. The table has tens of thousands of clones, about 80% seen once. Material: peripheral blood, obtained from a patient treated with radiotherapy plus ipilimumab. These receptors came from a human donor with non-small cell lung cancer who had a partial response to radiotherapy plus ipilimumab.

The chain is built from TRBV9 and TRBJ1-3; TRBD1 matches at 12 bases. The trim removed 2 bases at V and 3 bases at J, leaving 12 bases unmatched. Germline lookup yields CDR1 SGDLS and CDR2 YYNGEE. The CDR3 sequence is 19 residues long. In DNA form, the CDR3 reads TGTGCCAGCAGCGTTGGCCATTACCGGGACAGGGGGCGTGGAAACACCATATATTTT. Its protein product is CASSVGHYRDRGRGNTIYF.

A single count supports this clone. V gene TRBV15 combines with J gene TRBJ2-5, with D perhaps matching TRBD1 (5 bases). V was clipped by 2 bases and J by 5 bases, with 12 bases between them. CDR1 LNHNV and CDR2 YYDKDF come from the germline V gene (reference sequence). CDR3 length: 14 amino acids. The CDR3 DNA follows: TGTGCCACCAGCAGACAGGGCCTTGAGGAGACCCAGTACTTC. Protein product: CATSRQGLEETQYF.

By share of the sample, this clone is medium-sized. The V gene is TRBV4-2, the J gene TRBJ1-6, with D perhaps matching TRBD1 (6 bases). CDR3 length: 15 amino acids. Between the trimmed V and J ends, which lost 0 bases and 10 bases, there was a span of 13 bases. The germline gives CDR1 LGHNA, CDR2 YNFKEQ. This CDR3 reads CASSQDVAGVSPLHF. The CDR3 DNA reads as TGTGCCAGCAGCCAAGATGTGGCAGGGGTATCACCCCTCCACTTT.

The chain carries TRBV21-1 and TRBJ2-4; the table gives TRBD2 as D, unverified against the DNA. TRBV21-1 is deemed a pseudogene. CDR3 length: 19 amino acids. CDR3 in amino acids: CASSKAGLAGGLAKNIQYF. CDR3 sequence (DNA): TGTGCCAGCAGCAAAGCGGGACTAGCGGGGGGGTTAGCCAAAAACATTCAGTACTTC.

V and J are TRBV27 and TRBJ2-1; perhaps TRBD1 as D (6 bases). V was shortened by 6 bases and J by 2 bases, with 14 bases between the two germline ends. The V gene's germline CDR1 is MNHEY and CDR2 SMNVEV (reference sequence). This CDR3 region has 15 residues. CDR3 sequence (DNA): TGTGCCAGCAGAGGGGACATACTTACCTACAATGAGCAGTTCTTC. It codes for CASRGDILTYNEQFF.

The rearrangement uses TRBV7-7 and TRBJ2-3, with a tentative D call TRBD1 (5 bases). The CDR3 runs to 15 residues. Germline loops: CDR1 SSHAT, CDR2 FNYEAQ (reference sequence). V was pared by 1 base and J by 2 bases, with 10 bases between. CDR3 nucleotides: TGTGCCAGCAGCTTAGGGGCAGGGTTCACAGATACGCAGTATTTT. Amino acid sequence: CASSLGAGFTDTQYF.

The chain has TRBV7-9 and TRBJ1-1; no definite D call. Germline CDR1 reads SEHNR; CDR2 reads FQNEAQ (reference sequence). V was pared by 5 bases and J by 2 bases, with 6 bases between. This CDR3 spans 12 amino acids. The chain's CDR3 is CASSELNTEAFF. In DNA form, the CDR3 reads TGTGCCAGCAGCGAGTTAAACACTGAAGCTTTCTTT.

This clone was detected only once. V is TRBV5-4 and J is TRBJ2-3; the D gene is possibly TRBD2 (6 bases). From germline, CDR1 is SGHNT and CDR2 YYREEE (reference sequence). The V and J ends lost 5 bases and 6 bases respectively, with 16 bases between them. The CDR3 has 14 amino acids. For the CDR3, the DNA is TGTGCCAGCAGGGAGACTAGAGGGGCTGATACGCAGTATTTT. It encodes CASRETRGADTQYF.

This clone was detected only a few times. V usage is TRBV11-2 and J usage is TRBJ1-6; D uncertain. This CDR3 comprises 15 residues. CDR1 is SGHAT and CDR2 is FQNNGV in the germline V gene. V was shortened by 3 bases and J by 5 bases, with 11 bases between the two germline ends. The CDR3 nucleotides are TGTGCCAGCAGCTTCGGCAGGAATAATAATTCACCCCTCCACTTT. It encodes CASSFGRNNNSPLHF.

The chain recombines TRBV4-3 with TRBJ1-1; D call uncertain. V shed 4 bases and J shed 1 base, with 10 bases lying between them. Germline V lookup: CDR1 LGHNA, CDR2 YSLEER. CDR3 length: 14 residues. In DNA form, the CDR3 reads TGCGCCAGCAGCCTCGGGAGAAGGAACACTGAAGCTTTCTTT. It translates to CASSLGRRNTEAFF.

The chain couples TRBV6-1 to TRBJ1-1; weak D call: TRBD1 (5 bases). The V end lost 2 bases, the J end lost 5 bases, and 9 bases lay between the germline ends. The CDR3 is 13 residues long. CDR1 and CDR2 from the germline V gene are MNHNS and SASEGT. The CDR3 region is CASSELGGTEAFF. DNA for the CDR3: TGTGCCAGCAGTGAACTCGGGGGGACTGAAGCTTTCTTT.

The V gene is TRBV11-2, the J gene TRBJ1-5; D unclear. The V end lost 0 bases, the J end lost 7 bases, and 4 bases lay between the germline ends. The CDR3 is 12 residues long. Germline values: CDR1 SGHAT, CDR2 FQNNGV. The CDR3 coding sequence is TGTGCCAGCAGCTTAGACGGGCAGCCCCAGCATTTT. Residues: CASSLDGQPQHF.

This sequence joins TRBV6-1 and TRBJ2-2; D remains unclear. CDR1 and CDR2 (germline): MNHNS, SASEGT. Between the trimmed V and J ends, which lost 11 bases and 1 base, there was a span of 14 bases. The CDR3 totals 14 residues. The CDR3 nucleotides read TGTGCCGCGGTTCGGGTATTGAACACCGGGGAGCTGTTTTTT. This gives the protein CAAVRVLNTGELFF.

This chain joins TRBV11-2 and TRBJ2-1, with a possible D match to TRBD2 (7 bases). Germline CDR1 and CDR2: SGHAT and FQNNGV. Trimming left V 5 bases short and J 4 bases short, with 15 bases between. The CDR3 loop spans 15 amino acids. This CDR3 reads CASSGGAGDYNEQFF. CDR3 nucleotides: TGTGCCAGCAGCGGGGGGGCGGGGGATTACAATGAGCAGTTCTTC.

With respect to this clone: In the same sample, other DNA sequences code for this CDR3. The chain couples TRBV18 to TRBJ1-5, with 10 nucleotides matching TRBD1. V dropped 6 bases and J dropped 3; count of bases not matched to a gene: 5. This CDR3 has 15 residues. The V gene's germline CDR1 is KGHSH and CDR2 LQKENI. This CDR3 reads CASSPGTGANQPQHF. CDR3 coding DNA: TGTGCCAGCTCTCCCGGGACAGGGGCCAATCAGCCCCAGCATTTT.

In this sample, this clone turned up once. The chain has TRBV9 and TRBJ1-1; 9 nucleotides match TRBD1. Germline values: CDR1 SGDLS, CDR2 YYNGEE. V was pared by 4 bases and J by 0 bases, with 7 bases of the junction left unmatched. The CDR3 extends over 16 amino acids. Written as DNA, the CDR3 is TGTGCCAGCAGCTTAGGACAGGGGAGGATGAACACTGAAGCTTTCTTT. Amino acids: CASSLGQGRMNTEAFF.

Here the CDR3 reads CASETVPGTDTQYF. CDR3 nucleotides: TGTGCCAGCGAAACAGTGCCGGGCACAGATACGCAGTATTTT. The chain has TRBV5-4 and TRBJ2-3; no clear D. CDR3 length equals 14 residues. CDR1 and CDR2 from the germline V gene are SGHNT and YYREEE (reference sequence). V was cut by 7 bases and J by 1 base, with 13 bases left in between.

This chain uses TRBV6-5 with TRBJ1-5, with 8 bases aligning to TRBD1. The V and J ends lost 4 bases and 7 bases, in that order; junction bases with no gene match: 3. The CDR3 is made up of 13 amino acids. Per the germline V gene, CDR1 is MNHEY and CDR2 is SVGAGI. In nucleotides, the CDR3 is TGTGCCAGCAGTTCAGGGGGCTGGCAGCCCCAGCATTTT. As protein: CASSSGGWQPQHF.

The V and J genes are TRBV6-5 and TRBJ2-7, with D maybe TRBD1 (6 bases). Per germline, CDR1 MNHEY and CDR2 SVGAGI. There are 16 residues in the CDR3. V lost 2 bases and J 2 bases, leaving 16 bases between the germline ends. The CDR3 reads CASSYNPGTSAYEQYF. In DNA form, the CDR3 reads TGTGCCAGCAGTTACAATCCGGGGACATCAGCCTACGAGCAGTACTTC.

V usage is TRBV19 and J usage is TRBJ2-5; 14 positions match TRBD2. The CDR3 spans 16 residues. The trim removed 4 bases at V and 5 bases at J, leaving 6 bases unmatched. Per germline, CDR1 LNHDA and CDR2 SQIVND (reference sequence). Here the CDR3 reads CASSRGLAGAGETQYF. The CDR3 DNA follows: TGTGCCAGTAGTAGGGGACTAGCGGGGGCAGGGGAGACCCAGTACTTC.

The chain combines TRBV7-9 with TRBJ2-5; 7 bases align to TRBD1. This CDR3 comprises 15 residues. The V gene end was trimmed by 5 bases and the J gene end by 5 bases; junction bases not matched to a gene: 11. The germline gives CDR1 SEHNR, CDR2 FQNEAQ (reference sequence). The CDR3 nucleotides are TGTGCCAGCAGCAAAGCGACAGGGACCGGTGAGACCCAGTACTTC. Its protein product is CASSKATGTGETQYF.